This paragraph covers one T cell receptor beta chain sequence. This sample was taken from a study of T cells after yellow fever vaccination. TCRdb reanalysed the 5' RACE reads using MiXCR and keeps one entry per CDR3 protein. The sample includes more than 200,000 distinct CDR3 sequences, more than 3.5% seen only once; the top ten take about a fifth. The CDR3 sequence is 14 residues long. V lost 5 bases and J lost 9, with 17 bases in between. This specimen consisted of PBMCs, obtained 15 days after the yellow fever booster vaccination. This clonotype was obtained from a man younger than 35 who received the YFV17D yellow fever vaccine. This chain uses TRBV12-3 or TRBV12-4 with TRBJ2-1; D is perhaps TRBD1 (5 bases). This chain's CDR3 is CASSTARDWGEQFF. In nucleotides, the CDR3 is TGTGCCAGCAGTACGGCCAGGGATTGGGGTGAGCAGTTCTTC.